This T cell receptor (beta chain) was observed in a study of blood T cell repertoires in COVID-19 (dated by TCRdb to 2018 to 2021). For context, the study as a whole: Samples from collaborators originated in the United States, Italy and Spain and spanned both the acute and convalescent phases of COVID-19. The material from the prospective study consisted of cDNA or gDNA derived from T cells, B-cell-depleted T cells, or PBMCs. The dataset comprised deeply sampled blood TCRbeta repertoires from subjects exposed to, actively infected with, or recovered from COVID-19. The repertoires were released in a freely available public database meant as a resource for research on the immune response to SARS-CoV-2. The samples were drawn from two sources: the first 160 participants of the ongoing ImmuneRACE study, and approximately 1,300 subjects contributed by 6 global collaborators. The sample metadata nearly always contained a de-identified subject ID, COVID-19 status, age in years and sex. Where HLA class I and class II types were available, the types were taken from metadata supplied by the sample provider, not from assay-based typing.

Here is what the overall study found, with its caveats: Clinical and demographic metadata were provided uncurated, with the amount varying by source and participant.

Whole blood was collected in K2EDTA tubes by collaborating institutions according to the institutions' own protocols. For TCRbeta analysis, collaborator samples were shipped as frozen whole blood, as isolated PBMCs, or as DNA extracted from either sample type. With respect to this clone: Its specific antigen is unknown. No base qualities exist here, and no much larger clone lies one base off it.

The germline ends are 6 bases apart after V is trimmed by 5 bases and J by 1 base. CDR1 LNHDA and CDR2 SQIVND were looked up in the germline V gene (reference sequence). The CDR3 has 12 amino acids, counting the end cysteine and phenylalanine. Just the 36-base CDR3 DNA is kept, in frame starting at base 1. TCRbeta CDR3 regions were amplified from genomic DNA using the immunoSEQ Assay, a bias-controlled multiplex PCR. Per the original workflow: Nucleated cell counts per sample were estimated from amplification of reference gene primers within the assay. To quantify the absolute abundance of each unique TCRbeta CDR3 rearrangement, sequence reads were collapsed and filtered. For each sample, productive Simpson clonality was calculated as the square root of Simpson's diversity index across productive rearrangements. As stored in TCRdb, this immuneACCESS dataset retains in-frame rearrangements with V and J assigned. A fraction of the clones does not appear; measured against another copy, unresolved V genes explain less than half of the discrepancy, and the remainder lacks a known reason. From that table come the V and J calls and clone size; the DNA was used to work out D and trimming. Within this sample are 200,000 or so clones, with roughly 80% of them counted one time only. The ten most abundant clones make up approximately 5.4% of the sample.

This TCR came from a woman between 25 and 40 years old with acute or convalescent COVID-19. The sequence joins TRBV19 to TRBJ2-7; there is no confident call for the D gene. The material sequenced was peripheral blood. The bases are TGTGCCAGTAGTTCCCCTTCCTACGAGCAGTACTTC. Translated, this is CASSSPSYEQYF.